These 26 T cell receptor beta chains came from one sample sequenced in a study of blood T cell repertoires in COVID-19. The data were produced by immunoSEQ multiplex PCR, yet TCRdb's version contains in-frame clones alone and is incomplete. The table shows roughly 200,000 clones, with more than 75% occurring only once. Material for sequencing was peripheral blood. The receptors were gathered from a woman aged 45-65 years with active or convalescent COVID-19.

V gene TRBV29-1 combines with J gene TRBJ2-1; the match to TRBD2 covers 9 bases. Germline assignment: CDR1 SQVTM and CDR2 ANQGSEA. V was pared by 5 bases and J by 7 bases, with 6 bases of the junction left unmatched. The CDR3 totals 13 residues. The CDR3 DNA reads as TGCAGCGTTTATAGCGGGGGAAAAAATGAGCAGTTCTTC. Residues: CSVYSGGKNEQFF.

The chain joins TRBV28 to TRBJ1-1; D gene unclear. The CDR3 contains 14 residues. V lost 7 bases and J 0 bases, leaving 12 bases between the germline ends. Germline values: CDR1 MDHEN, CDR2 SYDVKM. CDR3 sequence (DNA): TGTGCCAGCACTCAGAGGGTGGTGAACACTGAAGCTTTCTTT. Translated, it gives CASTQRVVNTEAFF.

The chain employs TRBV3-1 (or the pseudogene TRBV3-2) and TRBJ2-5, with 8 bases fitting TRBD2. V lost 3 bases and J lost 0; bases outside the gene matches: 3. The V gene's germline CDR1 is LGHDT and CDR2 YNNKEL (reference sequence). The CDR3 runs to 15 residues. DNA for the CDR3: TGTGCCAGCAGCCATTCGGGGGGGTACCAAGAGACCCAGTACTTC. It encodes CASSHSGGYQETQYF.

The chain links TRBV19 to TRBJ2-7; 9 nucleotides agree with TRBD1. The CDR3 spans 16 residues. The junction had 10 bases not matched to a gene; V was cut back by 3 bases and J by 4 bases. Per germline, CDR1 LNHDA and CDR2 SQIVND (reference sequence). This CDR3 reads CASSIGGTGRSYEQYF. The CDR3 DNA reads TGTGCCAGTAGTATCGGAGGGACAGGGAGATCGTACGAGCAGTACTTC.

This chain links TRBV2 with TRBJ2-1, with D possibly being TRBD2 (5 bases). The germline V gene has CDR1 SNHLY and CDR2 FYNNEI. Trimming stripped 6 bases from V and 5 bases from J, with 14 bases between. This CDR3 is built from 14 residues. Here the CDR3 reads CASSLWGSDNEQFF. The CDR3 DNA sequence: TGTGCCAGCAGCCTTTGGGGTAGCGACAATGAGCAGTTCTTC.

CDR3 nucleotides: TGTGCCTGGAGTTCTTGGACTAGCGGGAGGGTTAGCTCCTACGAGCAGTACTTC. This translates into CAWSSWTSGRVSSYEQYF. The V gene is TRBV30, the J gene TRBJ2-7, with 15 bases that match TRBD2. CDR1 is GTSNPN and CDR2 is SVGIG in the germline V gene (reference sequence). V was clipped by 2 bases and J by 0 bases; unmatched bases: 8. This CDR3 comprises 18 residues.

This clone was recorded a few times. The chain recombines TRBV24-1 with TRBJ2-3; 9 nucleotides agree with TRBD2. This CDR3 has 15 residues. The germline CDR1 and CDR2 sequences are KGHDR and SFDVKD. V lost 0 bases and J lost 7; bases outside the gene matches: 4. CDR3 DNA sequence: TGTGCCACCAGTGATTTGGGGCTAGCGGGGTATACGCAGTATTTT. This encodes CATSDLGLAGYTQYF.

J is TRBJ1-2 and V is TRBV2, with D possibly TRBD1 on 6 matching bases. The CDR3 sequence is 14 residues long. The V end lost 2 bases, the J end lost 5 bases, and 12 bases lay between the germline ends. Germline CDR1 is SNHLY and CDR2 is FYNNEI. The CDR3 loop reads CASSELQGAYGYTF. CDR3 coding DNA: TGTGCCAGCAGTGAATTACAGGGCGCGTATGGCTACACCTTC.

J is TRBJ2-1 and V is TRBV7-9, with D hard to call. Looked up from germline, CDR1 is SEHNR and CDR2 is FQNEAQ (reference sequence). V lost 4 bases to trimming and J lost 13 bases, with 14 bases between them. CDR3 length equals 12 residues. The CDR3 region is CASSYYDFNQFF. The CDR3 nucleotides are TGTGCCAGCAGCTATTACGACTTTAATCAGTTCTTC.

The chain employs TRBV5-6 and TRBJ2-6; 8 nucleotides align to TRBD1. Germline values: CDR1 SGHDT, CDR2 YYEEEE. The CDR3 is 13 amino acids. V lost 0 bases and J lost 11; bases outside the gene matches: 1. CDR3 sequence reads: CASSLDRGDVLTF. For the CDR3, the DNA is TGTGCCAGCAGCTTGGACAGGGGGGACGTCCTGACTTTC.

The rearrangement joins TRBV10-3 to TRBJ1-1; 12 nucleotides line up with TRBD1. This CDR3 comprises 16 residues. CDR1 is ENHRY and CDR2 is SYGVKD in the germline V gene. The trim removed 4 bases at V and 1 base at J, leaving 4 bases unmatched. CDR3 in amino acids: CAISAPGQGANTEAFF. DNA for the CDR3: TGTGCCATCAGTGCCCCGGGACAGGGGGCGAACACTGAAGCTTTCTTT.

The chain employs TRBV19 and TRBJ2-3; the D gene is possibly TRBD2 (6 bases). The germline CDR1 and CDR2 sequences are LNHDA and SQIVND (reference sequence). The CDR3 has 17 residues. Trimming stripped 5 bases from V and 2 bases from J, with 20 bases between. CDR3 protein: CASSASGGFLNTDTQYF. CDR3 coding DNA: TGTGCCAGTAGTGCGTCCGGAGGGTTTCTTAACACAGATACGCAGTATTTT.

The gene calls are TRBV20-1 and TRBJ2-5, with D tentatively TRBD1 (6 bases). CDR3 length equals 16 residues. Germline values: CDR1 DFQATT, CDR2 SNEGSKA (reference sequence). Trimming took 3 bases from V and 2 from J, leaving 19 bases between them. The CDR3 is CSASPPRTAKQETQYF. The CDR3 DNA reads TGCAGTGCTAGTCCCCCGCGGACAGCCAAGCAAGAGACCCAGTACTTC.

About this clone: Within the sample, other DNA sequences also encode this same CDR3. This chain links TRBV11-2 with TRBJ1-1; no clear D gene. The length of the CDR3 is 13 residues. Germline V gene data show CDR1 as SGHAT and CDR2 as FQNNGV. V lost 0 bases and J lost 3, with 5 bases in between. CDR3 residues: CASSLDRDTEAFF. The CDR3 DNA reads as TGTGCCAGCAGCTTAGATCGCGACACTGAAGCTTTCTTT.

The rearrangement links TRBV27 to TRBJ1-5; D not resolved. This CDR3 has 13 amino acids. Germline CDR1 is MNHEY and CDR2 is SMNVEV (reference sequence). Trimming took 2 bases from V and 7 from J, leaving 9 bases between them. The CDR3 region is CASSLMGVQPQHF. The CDR3 bases are TGTGCCAGCAGTTTAATGGGCGTACAGCCCCAGCATTTT.

This rearrangement joins TRBV19 to TRBJ2-6; D gene unclear. The V gene's germline CDR1 is LNHDA and CDR2 SQIVND (reference sequence). V was trimmed by 8 bases and J by 0 bases, leaving 14 bases between them. This CDR3 comprises 16 residues. The CDR3 region is CASSRQALSGANVLTF. The CDR3 DNA reads as TGTGCCAGTTCTCGCCAGGCGCTCTCTGGGGCCAACGTCCTGACTTTC.

The chain uses TRBV9 and TRBJ1-2; D unclear. The CDR3 contains 13 residues. V shed 2 bases and J shed 2 bases, with 7 bases lying between them. Germline values: CDR1 SGDLS, CDR2 YYNGEE. This CDR3 reads CASSVAGNYGYTF. In nucleotides, the CDR3 is TGTGCCAGCAGCGTGGCGGGGAACTATGGCTACACCTTC.

The genes are TRBV6-1 and TRBJ2-1; possible D gene TRBD1, 6 bases. CDR3 length: 15 residues. Germline CDR1 and CDR2: MNHNS and SASEGT. Trimming cost V 3 bases and J 2 bases, with 11 bases left between them. The CDR3 DNA reads as TGTGCCAGCAGTGAGGGACGGACAGCCTACAATGAGCAGTTCTTC. Its protein product is CASSEGRTAYNEQFF.

V gene TRBV15 combines with J gene TRBJ1-2, with 8 bases aligning to TRBD1. The CDR3 sequence is 19 residues long. With V trimmed by 2 bases and J by 3 bases, 17 bases remained unmatched. The germline CDR1 and CDR2 sequences are LNHNV and YYDKDF (reference sequence). The DNA of the CDR3 is TGTGCCACCAGCAGATTCCCCACTAGGGATGGACAGGGAGACTATGGCTACACCTTC. This sequence encodes CATSRFPTRDGQGDYGYTF.

CDR3 loop: CASSPQGGITEAFF. The DNA for the CDR3 is TGTGCCAGCTCACCGCAAGGAGGGATCACTGAAGCTTTCTTT. The chain recombines TRBV18 with TRBJ1-1, with D unclear. The CDR3 consists of 14 residues. Between the trimmed V and J ends, which lost 3 bases and 4 bases, there was a span of 12 bases. Germline V lookup: CDR1 KGHSH, CDR2 LQKENI.

As for this clone: The sample contains more than one DNA sequence encoding this CDR3. The V gene is TRBV27, the J gene TRBJ1-1; possible D gene TRBD1, 6 bases. Trimming removed 0 bases from V and 4 bases from J, with 6 bases in between. Germline V lookup: CDR1 MNHEY, CDR2 SMNVEV (reference sequence). CDR3 size: 13 residues. Written as DNA, the CDR3 is TGTGCCAGCAGTTTATCCAGGGGCACTGAAGCTTTCTTT. It encodes CASSLSRGTEAFF.

This chain uses TRBV19 with TRBJ2-3, with 8 bases identical to TRBD2. The length of the CDR3 is 15 residues. Looked up from germline, CDR1 is LNHDA and CDR2 is SQIVND (reference sequence). After removal of 8 bases from V and 6 bases from J, the junction contained 13 bases not matched to a gene. CDR3 protein: CASGRTAGGGDTQYF. CDR3 DNA sequence: TGTGCCAGTGGTAGAACGGCGGGGGGAGGTGATACGCAGTATTTT. Full variable domain (missing parts from reference TRBV19 and TRBJ2-3): DGGITQSPKYLFRKEGQNVTLSCEQNLNHDAMYWYRQDPGQGLRLIYYSQIVNDFQKGDIAEGYSVSREKKESFPLTVTSAQKNPTAFYLCASGRTAGGGDTQYFGPGTRLTVL.

The genes are TRBV4-3 and TRBJ1-1; D is ambiguous. The V gene lost 0 bases and the J gene lost 7 bases, with 15 bases spanning the gap. Germline V CDR1 and CDR2: LGHNA, YSLEER. The CDR3 contains 15 residues. The chain's CDR3 is CASSQEKAGKNEAFF. CDR3 nucleotides: TGCGCCAGCAGCCAAGAGAAGGCCGGGAAGAATGAAGCTTTCTTT.

This chain uses TRBV19 with TRBJ2-4; 7 nucleotides align to TRBD1. Trimming cost V 5 bases and J 3 bases; bases outside gene matches: 10. Germline V lookup: CDR1 LNHDA, CDR2 SQIVND (reference sequence). The CDR3 is made up of 16 amino acids. CDR3 loop: CASSPNRGASKNIQYF. The CDR3 bases are TGTGCCAGTAGTCCAAACAGGGGCGCCAGCAAAAACATTCAGTACTTC.

The chain recombines TRBV28 with TRBJ1-6; 9 bases line up with TRBD1. The V and J ends lost 2 bases and 8 bases, in that order; junction bases with no gene match: 1. Germline V CDR1 and CDR2: MDHEN, SYDVKM. CDR3 size: 14 residues. CDR3 in DNA: TGTGCCAGCAGTTTAAGGACAGGGGATTCACCCCTCCACTTT. This translates into CASSLRTGDSPLHF.

In DNA, the CDR3 is TGTGCCAGCAACGAGGGTGGCGGCTCCACAGATACGCAGTATTTT. Its protein is CASNEGGGSTDTQYF. The chain combines TRBV6-5 with TRBJ2-3; D is perhaps TRBD2 (5 bases). V lost 7 bases to trimming and J lost 2 bases, with 16 bases between them. This CDR3 is 15 amino acids long. Germline assignment: CDR1 MNHEY and CDR2 SVGAGI.